This TCR beta chain was documented in a study of CD8+CD57+ T cells in acquired aplastic anemia. Only patients with CD8+CD57+ cell expansion on flow cytometry were chosen for sequencing. This clonotype turned up a few times. This CDR3 contains 15 residues. V dropped 7 bases and J dropped 2 bases, with 17 bases sitting between them. Germline CDR1 is LNHDA and CDR2 is SQIVND (reference sequence). TCR beta VDJ combinations and CDR3 sequences were profiled from genomic DNA. TCRdb processed the reads anew with MiXCR; each CDR3 protein has one entry. The data contain some 150,000 distinct CDR3 sequences, roughly 43% of them singletons.

The receptor's source is a human donor with aplastic anemia. The J gene is TRBJ2-5, the V gene TRBV19; perhaps TRBD2 as D (6 bases). The source material was sorted CD4+, CD8+, or CD8+CD57+ T cells (not recorded which) from PBMCs. Written as DNA, the CDR3 is TGTGCCAGTAACGATGGGGGAGGTGGGCAAGAGACCCAGTACTTC. This translates into CASNDGGGGQETQYF.